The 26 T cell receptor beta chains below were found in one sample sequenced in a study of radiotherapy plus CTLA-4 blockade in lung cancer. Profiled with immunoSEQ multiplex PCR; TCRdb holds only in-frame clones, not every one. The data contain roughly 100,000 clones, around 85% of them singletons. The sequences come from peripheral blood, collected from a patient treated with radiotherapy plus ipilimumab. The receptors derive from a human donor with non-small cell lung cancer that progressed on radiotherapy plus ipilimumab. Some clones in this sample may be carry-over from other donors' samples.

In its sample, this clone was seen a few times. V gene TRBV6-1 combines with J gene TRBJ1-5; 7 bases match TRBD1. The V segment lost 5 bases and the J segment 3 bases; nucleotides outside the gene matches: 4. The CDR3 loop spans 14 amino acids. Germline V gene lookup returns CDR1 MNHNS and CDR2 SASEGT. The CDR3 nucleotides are TGTGCCAGCAGTCCGACAGGGACCAATCAGCCCCAGCATTTT. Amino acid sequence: CASSPTGTNQPQHF.

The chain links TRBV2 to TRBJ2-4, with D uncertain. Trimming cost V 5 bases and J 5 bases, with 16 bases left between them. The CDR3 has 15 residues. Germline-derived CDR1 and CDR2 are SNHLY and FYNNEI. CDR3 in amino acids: CASSPLRSEENIQYF. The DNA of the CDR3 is TGTGCCAGCAGTCCCCTTCGATCTGAGGAAAACATTCAGTACTTC.

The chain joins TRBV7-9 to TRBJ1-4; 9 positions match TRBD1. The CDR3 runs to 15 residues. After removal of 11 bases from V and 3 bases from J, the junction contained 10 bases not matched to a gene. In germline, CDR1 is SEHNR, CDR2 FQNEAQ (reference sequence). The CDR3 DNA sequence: TGTGCCGCGGAGACAGGGGGTGCTCCTAATGAAAAACTGTTTTTT. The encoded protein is CAAETGGAPNEKLFF.

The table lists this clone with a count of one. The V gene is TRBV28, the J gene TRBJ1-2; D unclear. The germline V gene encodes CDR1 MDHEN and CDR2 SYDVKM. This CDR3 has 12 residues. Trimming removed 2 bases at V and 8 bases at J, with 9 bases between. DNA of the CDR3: TGTGCCAGCAGTTTAAGGTGGGGAGGCTACACCTTC. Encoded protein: CASSLRWGGYTF.

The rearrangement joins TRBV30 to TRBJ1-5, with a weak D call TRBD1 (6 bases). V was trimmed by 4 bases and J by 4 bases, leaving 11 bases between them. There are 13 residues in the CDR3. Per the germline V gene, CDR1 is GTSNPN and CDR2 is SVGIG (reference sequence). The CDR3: CAWTNRENQPQHF. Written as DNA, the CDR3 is TGTGCCTGGACAAACAGGGAGAATCAGCCCCAGCATTTT.

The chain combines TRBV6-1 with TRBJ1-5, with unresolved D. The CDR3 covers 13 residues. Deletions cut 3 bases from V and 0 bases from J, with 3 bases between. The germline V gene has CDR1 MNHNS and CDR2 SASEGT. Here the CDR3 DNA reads TGTGCCAGCAGTGATCTTAGCAATCAGCCCCAGCATTTT. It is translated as CASSDLSNQPQHF.

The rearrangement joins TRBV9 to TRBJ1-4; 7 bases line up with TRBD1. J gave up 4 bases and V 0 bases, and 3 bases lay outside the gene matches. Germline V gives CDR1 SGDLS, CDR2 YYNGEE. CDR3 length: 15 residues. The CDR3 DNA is TGTGCCAGCAGCGTAGGACAGGGCGATAATGAAAAACTGTTTTTT. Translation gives CASSVGQGDNEKLFF.

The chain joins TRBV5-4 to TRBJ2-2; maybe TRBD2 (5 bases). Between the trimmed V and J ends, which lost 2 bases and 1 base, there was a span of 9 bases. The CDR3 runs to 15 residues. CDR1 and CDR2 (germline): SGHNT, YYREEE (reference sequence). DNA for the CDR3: TGTGCCAGCAGCTTAAGACGGGGGAACACCGGGGAGCTGTTTTTT. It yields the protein CASSLRRGNTGELFF.

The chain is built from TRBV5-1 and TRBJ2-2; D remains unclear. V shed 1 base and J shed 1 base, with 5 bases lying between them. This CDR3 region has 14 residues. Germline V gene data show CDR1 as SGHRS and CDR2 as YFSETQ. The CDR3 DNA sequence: TGCGCCAGCAGCTTGCCAGGGAACACCGGGGAGCTGTTTTTT. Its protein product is CASSLPGNTGELFF. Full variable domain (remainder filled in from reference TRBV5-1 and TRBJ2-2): KAGVTQTPRYLIKTRGQQVTLSCSPISGHRSVSWYQQTPGQGLQFLFEYFSETQRNKGNFPGRFSGRQFSNSRSEMNVSTLELGDSALYLCASSLPGNTGELFFGEGSRLTVL.

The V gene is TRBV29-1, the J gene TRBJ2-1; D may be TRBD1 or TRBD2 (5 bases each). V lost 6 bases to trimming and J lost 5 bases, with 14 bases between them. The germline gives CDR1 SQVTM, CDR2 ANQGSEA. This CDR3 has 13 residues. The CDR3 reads CSVVPGPNNEQFF. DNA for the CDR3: TGCAGCGTCGTCCCGGGACCCAACAATGAGCAGTTCTTC.

This CDR3 is CASSPGQGAGPPYGYTF. The DNA of the CDR3 is TGTGCCAGCAGCCCTGGACAGGGGGCCGGACCCCCCTATGGCTACACCTTC. J is TRBJ1-2 and V is TRBV5-8, with 11 bases aligning to TRBD1. This CDR3 is built from 17 residues. Germline V gene data show CDR1 as SGHTS and CDR2 as YDEGEE. J gave up 4 bases and V 4 bases, and 12 bases lay outside the gene matches. Based on the CDR3 plus reference TRBV5-8 and TRBJ1-2, the full variable domain is EAGVTQSPTHLIKTRGQQATLRCSPISGHTSVYWYQQALGLGLQFLLWYDEGEERNRGNFPPRFSGRQFPNYSSELNVNALELEDSALYLCASSPGQGAGPPYGYTFGSGTRLTVV.

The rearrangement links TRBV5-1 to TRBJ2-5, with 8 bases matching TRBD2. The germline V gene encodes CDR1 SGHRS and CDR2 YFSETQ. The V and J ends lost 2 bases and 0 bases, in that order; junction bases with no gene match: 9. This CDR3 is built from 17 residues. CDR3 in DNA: TGCGCCAGCAGCTTTCTGGCTAGCGGGCTGAACCAAGAGACCCAGTACTTC. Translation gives CASSFLASGLNQETQYF.

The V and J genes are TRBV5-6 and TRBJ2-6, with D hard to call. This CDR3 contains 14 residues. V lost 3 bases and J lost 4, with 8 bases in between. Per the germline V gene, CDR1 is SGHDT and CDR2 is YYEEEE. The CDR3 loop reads CASSYGAGANVLTF. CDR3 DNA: TGTGCCAGCAGCTACGGCGCCGGGGCCAACGTCCTGACTTTC.

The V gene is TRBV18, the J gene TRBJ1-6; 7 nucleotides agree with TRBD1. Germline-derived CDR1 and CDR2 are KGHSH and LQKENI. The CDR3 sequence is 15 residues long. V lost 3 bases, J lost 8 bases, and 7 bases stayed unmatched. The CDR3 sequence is CASSPSRDRYSPLHF. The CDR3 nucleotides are TGTGCCAGCTCACCCTCCCGGGACAGATATTCACCCCTCCACTTT.

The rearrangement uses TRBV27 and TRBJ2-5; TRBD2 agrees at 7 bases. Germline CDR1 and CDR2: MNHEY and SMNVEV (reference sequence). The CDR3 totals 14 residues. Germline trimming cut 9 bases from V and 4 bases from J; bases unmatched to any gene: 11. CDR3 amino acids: CASSPGTTIETQYF. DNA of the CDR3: TGTGCCAGTTCTCCCGGGACTACCATAGAGACCCAGTACTTC.

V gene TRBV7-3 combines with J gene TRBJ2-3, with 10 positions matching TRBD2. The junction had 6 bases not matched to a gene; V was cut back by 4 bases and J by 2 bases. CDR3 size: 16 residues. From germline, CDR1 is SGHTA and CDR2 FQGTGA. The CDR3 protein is CASSSLAGGITDTQYF. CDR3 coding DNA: TGTGCCAGCAGCTCATTAGCGGGGGGAATCACAGATACGCAGTATTTT.

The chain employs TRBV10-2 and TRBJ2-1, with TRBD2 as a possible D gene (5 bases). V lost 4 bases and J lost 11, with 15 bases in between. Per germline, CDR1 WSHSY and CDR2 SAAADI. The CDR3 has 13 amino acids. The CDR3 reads CASSGTGVGKQFF. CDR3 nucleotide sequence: TGCGCCAGCAGTGGGACTGGCGTAGGAAAGCAGTTCTTC.

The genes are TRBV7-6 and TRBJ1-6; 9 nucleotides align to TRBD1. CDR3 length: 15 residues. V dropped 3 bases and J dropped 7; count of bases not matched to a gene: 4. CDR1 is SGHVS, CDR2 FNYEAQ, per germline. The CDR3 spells CASSFGQGRNSPLHF. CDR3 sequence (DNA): TGTGCCAGCAGCTTTGGACAGGGGAGGAATTCACCCCTCCACTTT.

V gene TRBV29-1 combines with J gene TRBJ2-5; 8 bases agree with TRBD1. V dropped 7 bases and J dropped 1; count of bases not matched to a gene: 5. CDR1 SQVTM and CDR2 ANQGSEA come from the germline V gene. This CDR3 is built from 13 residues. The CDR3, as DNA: TGCAGCGCCCGGACAGGGACCCAAGAGACCCAGTACTTC. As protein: CSARTGTQETQYF.

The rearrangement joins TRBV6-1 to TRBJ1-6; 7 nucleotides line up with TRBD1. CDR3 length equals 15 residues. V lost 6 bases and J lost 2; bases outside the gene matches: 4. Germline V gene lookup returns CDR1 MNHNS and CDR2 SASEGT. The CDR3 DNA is TGTGCCAGCAGAGGACAGGAGGCCTATAATTCACCCCTCCACTTT. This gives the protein CASRGQEAYNSPLHF.

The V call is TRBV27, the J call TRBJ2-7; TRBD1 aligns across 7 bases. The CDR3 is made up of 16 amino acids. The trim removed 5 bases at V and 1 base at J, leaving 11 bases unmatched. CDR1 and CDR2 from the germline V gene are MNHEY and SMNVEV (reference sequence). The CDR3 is CASSPSRGTVSYEQYF. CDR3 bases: TGTGCCAGCAGTCCCTCCCGAGGGACAGTTTCCTACGAGCAGTACTTC.

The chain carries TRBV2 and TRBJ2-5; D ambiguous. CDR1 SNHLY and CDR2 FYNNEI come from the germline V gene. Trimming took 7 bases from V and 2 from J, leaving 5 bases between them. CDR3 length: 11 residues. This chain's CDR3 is CASTIQETQYF. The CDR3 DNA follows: TGTGCCAGCACTATACAAGAGACCCAGTACTTC.

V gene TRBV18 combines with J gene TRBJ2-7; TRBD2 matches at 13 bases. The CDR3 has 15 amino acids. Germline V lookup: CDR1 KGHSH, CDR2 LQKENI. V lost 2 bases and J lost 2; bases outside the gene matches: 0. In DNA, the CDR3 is TGTGCCAGCTCACCAGGGACTAGCGGGGCCTACGAGCAGTACTTC. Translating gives CASSPGTSGAYEQYF.

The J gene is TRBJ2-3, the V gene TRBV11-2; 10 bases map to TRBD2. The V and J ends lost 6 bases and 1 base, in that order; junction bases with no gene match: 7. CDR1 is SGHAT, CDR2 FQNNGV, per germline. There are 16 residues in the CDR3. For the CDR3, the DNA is TGTGCCAGCAGTCGCGGAGGGACTAGCGGCACAGATACGCAGTATTTT. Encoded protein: CASSRGGTSGTDTQYF.

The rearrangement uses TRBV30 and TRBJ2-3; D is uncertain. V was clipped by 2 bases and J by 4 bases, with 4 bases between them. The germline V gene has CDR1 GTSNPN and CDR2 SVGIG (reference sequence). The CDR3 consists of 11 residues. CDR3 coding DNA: TGTGCCTGGAGTCGCTCAGATACGCAGTATTTT. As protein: CAWSRSDTQYF.

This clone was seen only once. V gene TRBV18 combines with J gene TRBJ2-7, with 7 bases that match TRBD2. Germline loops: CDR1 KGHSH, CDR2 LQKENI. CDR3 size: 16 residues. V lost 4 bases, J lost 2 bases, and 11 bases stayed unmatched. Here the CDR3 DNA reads TGTGCCAGCTCACGATCCTCCGGGGGGACTACCTACGAGCAGTACTTC. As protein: CASSRSSGGTTYEQYF. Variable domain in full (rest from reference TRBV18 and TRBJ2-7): NAGVMQNPRHLVRRRGQEARLRCSPMKGHSHVYWYRQLPEEGLKFMVYLQKENIIDESGMPKERFSAEFPKEGPSILRIQQVVRGDSAAYFCASSRSSGGTTYEQYFGPGTRLTVT.